What follows describes a single T cell receptor beta chain. Its specificity is not known. The data were taken from a study of T cells in Graves' hyperthyroidism and ophthalmopathy. General study results and limits: Classification by a 13 V-J model distinguished ophthalmopathy from stable hyperthyroidism.

Amplification of TCR beta CDR3 regions was performed using RNA transcripts as template. The HTBI primer set drove a first-round RT-PCR of the TCR CDR3. TCRdb reanalysed the multiplex PCR reads using MiXCR and keeps one entry per CDR3 protein. The data show hundreds of thousands of distinct CDR3 sequences, 12% to 15% seen once. The CDR3 is 15 amino acids. Trimming shortened V by 0 bases and J by 2 bases, and 12 bases separated the two germline ends. Per the germline V gene, CDR1 is DFQATT and CDR2 is SNEGSKA (reference sequence). Across 18 months, stable Graves' hyperthyroidism was marked by no progression to ophthalmopathy. PBMCs were derived from more than 8 ml fresh peripheral blood.

The rearrangement joins TRBV20-1 to TRBJ2-3; possibly TRBD2 for D (5 bases). This clonotype was sampled from a woman in her late teens or twenties with Graves' hyperthyroidism. The sequencing input was blood. In DNA, the CDR3 is TGCAGTGCTAGAGATGGAGGAACTTACACAGATACGCAGTATTTT. Its translation: CSARDGGTYTDTQYF.